A single sample gave rise to the 22 T cell receptor beta chains below, sequenced in a study of T-cell memory formation after mild COVID-19. Each CDR3 protein is one row after TCRdb ran MiXCR on the 5' RACE reads. The sample lists around 200,000 distinct CDR3 sequences, approximately 16% seen once, with about 2% in the top ten. Material for sequencing was PBMCs or a T cell subset sorted from them (not recorded which). These receptors were collected from an adult woman who had mild COVID-19 (a few samples of this study predate the infection). Cell type and time point are not known.

This clonotype was seen more than once but under ten times. The genes are TRBV20-1 and TRBJ2-3; D assignment may be TRBD1 or TRBD2 (6 bases each). The V gene lost 3 bases and the J gene lost 1 base, with 14 bases spanning the gap. CDR3 length equals 15 residues. CDR1 and CDR2 from the germline V gene are DFQATT and SNEGSKA (reference sequence). The chain's CDR3 is CSASERRGGTDTQYF. CDR3 in DNA: TGCAGTGCTAGTGAGCGGAGGGGGGGCACAGATACGCAGTATTTT.

The chain couples TRBV5-1 to TRBJ2-7; 11 bases agree with TRBD1. Germline V CDR1 and CDR2: SGHRS, YFSETQ. V dropped 2 bases and J dropped 4; count of bases not matched to a gene: 5. The CDR3 loop spans 15 amino acids. CDR3 coding DNA: TGCGCCAGCAGCTTCGGACAGGGGGCTTCGTACGAGCAGTACTTC. It yields the protein CASSFGQGASYEQYF. Complete variable domain (other parts from reference TRBV5-1 and TRBJ2-7): KAGVTQTPRYLIKTRGQQVTLSCSPISGHRSVSWYQQTPGQGLQFLFEYFSETQRNKGNFPGRFSGRQFSNSRSEMNVSTLELGDSALYLCASSFGQGASYEQYFGPGTRLTVT.

This clonotype was seen only a few times. The rearrangement joins TRBV20-1 to TRBJ2-3, with D tentatively TRBD2 (6 bases). Trimming took off 0 bases at V and 2 bases at J, with 15 bases between the two ends. Germline CDR1 is DFQATT and CDR2 is SNEGSKA (reference sequence). There are 16 residues in the CDR3. The CDR3 DNA is TGCAGTGCTAGAGATCACCAGCGGGCCTACACAGATACGCAGTATTTT. The encoded protein is CSARDHQRAYTDTQYF.

The rearrangement joins TRBV5-1 to TRBJ1-1; D unclear. Germline-derived CDR1 and CDR2 are SGHRS and YFSETQ. There are 14 residues in the CDR3. V was trimmed by 0 bases and J by 0 bases, leaving 6 bases between them. This chain's CDR3 is CASSLVSLNTEAFF. DNA for the CDR3: TGCGCCAGCAGCTTGGTTTCCCTGAACACTGAAGCTTTCTTT.

The gene calls are TRBV18 and TRBJ1-1, with TRBD1 as a possible D gene (6 bases). The V gene lost 6 bases and the J gene lost 1 base, with 15 bases spanning the gap. Germline CDR1 is KGHSH and CDR2 is LQKENI. The CDR3 runs to 15 residues. The CDR3: CASSGIGTQNTEAFF. CDR3 nucleotide sequence: TGTGCCAGCTCGGGAATCGGGACACAGAACACTGAAGCTTTCTTT. Full variable domain (remainder filled in from reference TRBV18 and TRBJ1-1): NAGVMQNPRHLVRRRGQEARLRCSPMKGHSHVYWYRQLPEEGLKFMVYLQKENIIDESGMPKERFSAEFPKEGPSILRIQQVVRGDSAAYFCASSGIGTQNTEAFFGQGTRLTVV.

This clonotype was seen only a few times. The chain couples TRBV6-2 or TRBV6-3 to TRBJ2-3, with a possible D match to TRBD1 (6 bases). The V end was cut by 2 bases, the J end by 2 bases, with 11 bases between. CDR1 is MNHEY, CDR2 SVGEGT, per germline. This CDR3 contains 15 residues. This CDR3 reads CASSYSDRPTDTQYF. As DNA, the CDR3 is TGTGCCAGCAGTTACAGCGACAGGCCCACAGATACGCAGTATTTT.

This chain joins TRBV5-1 and TRBJ1-1; no clear D. Germline V CDR1 and CDR2: SGHRS, YFSETQ. V was pared by 2 bases and J by 1 base, with 12 bases between. The CDR3 length is 15 residues. The CDR3 sequence: CASSFPEEGNTEAFF. CDR3 in DNA: TGCGCCAGCAGCTTCCCCGAAGAGGGGAACACTGAAGCTTTCTTT.

This sequence joins TRBV11-2 and TRBJ2-5; D ambiguous. CDR3 length: 15 amino acids. Germline V gene sequence: CDR1 SGHAT, CDR2 FQNNGV. V lost 1 base and J 10 bases, leaving 19 bases between the germline ends. The DNA of the CDR3 is TGTGCCAGCAGCTTAGCGGCCTGGATTAGTAGTAGCCAGTACTTC. Translated: CASSLAAWISSSQYF.

This clonotype was picked up a small number of times. This chain links TRBV20-1 with TRBJ2-1; D is unclear. The germline CDR1 and CDR2 sequences are DFQATT and SNEGSKA (reference sequence). The CDR3 runs 11 residues. Trimming cost V 6 bases and J 13 bases, with 16 bases left between them. The CDR3 DNA reads as TGCAGTGCCACAGCCGCGCTAGTTCAGTTCTTC. It yields the protein CSATAALVQFF.

In its sample, this clonotype was seen many times. V usage is TRBV18 and J usage is TRBJ1-1; D unclear. With 3 bases removed from V and 5 bases from J, the gap between germline ends came to 7 bases. The CDR3 length is 12 residues. Germline values: CDR1 KGHSH, CDR2 LQKENI. The CDR3 sequence is CASSPLRTEAFF. In DNA, the CDR3 is TGTGCCAGCTCACCGTTGAGAACTGAAGCTTTCTTT.

This chain connects TRBV7-9 to TRBJ1-4; TRBD1 is a possible D gene (5 bases). The CDR3 runs to 15 residues. CDR1 SEHNR and CDR2 FQNEAQ come from the germline V gene (reference sequence). V shed 1 base and J shed 11 bases, with 17 bases lying between them. CDR3 sequence reads: CASSLEGTTEGKLFF. DNA of the CDR3: TGTGCCAGCAGCTTAGAAGGGACGACAGAGGGGAAACTGTTTTTT.

This clonotype was seen more than once but under ten times. V and J are TRBV5-1 and TRBJ2-1; TRBD1 is a possible D gene (6 bases). The CDR3 is made up of 14 amino acids. V was clipped by 1 base and J by 9 bases, with 14 bases between them. Germline assignment: CDR1 SGHRS and CDR2 YFSETQ. The CDR3 DNA sequence: TGCGCCAGCAGCTTGACCGAGCTGGGGGCTGAGCAGTTCTTC. Translated, it gives CASSLTELGAEQFF.

The CDR3: CASRTGHLQETQYF. CDR3 coding DNA: TGTGCCAGCAGAACGGGACACCTACAAGAGACCCAGTACTTC. The V call is TRBV12-3 or TRBV12-4, the J call TRBJ2-5; the D gene is possibly TRBD1 (6 bases). The CDR3 is 14 residues long. V gave up 6 bases and J gave up 2 bases, with 13 bases separating them.

V is TRBV3-1 and J is TRBJ1-3; a weak D match, TRBD1 (5 bases). Deletions cut 4 bases from V and 0 bases from J, with 13 bases between. The CDR3 spans 16 residues. The germline V gene encodes CDR1 LGHDT and CDR2 YNNKEL (reference sequence). The CDR3 is CASSPLWGSSGNTIYF. The CDR3 nucleotides read TGTGCCAGCAGCCCTCTTTGGGGGAGCTCTGGAAACACCATATATTTT.

This chain uses TRBV12-3 or TRBV12-4 with TRBJ2-1; D is perhaps TRBD1 (5 bases). The CDR3 loop spans 14 amino acids. V dropped 8 bases and J dropped 4 bases, with 15 bases sitting between them. The CDR3 loop is CASRGQGSYNEQFF. The CDR3 region has the DNA TGTGCCAGCCGTGGGCAGGGTTCGTACAATGAGCAGTTCTTC.

This chain joins TRBV12-3 or TRBV12-4 and TRBJ2-2; maybe TRBD2 (5 bases). The CDR3 contains 16 residues. V was trimmed by 4 bases and J by 3 bases, leaving 15 bases between them. CDR3 DNA: TGTGCCAGCAGTTCCCGGGGAGCAGGTTACACCGGGGAGCTGTTTTTT. This encodes CASSSRGAGYTGELFF.

CDR3: CSVAGHSNTDTQYF. Here the CDR3 DNA reads TGCAGCGTGGCCGGACATAGTAACACAGATACGCAGTATTTT. The chain joins TRBV29-1 to TRBJ2-3; perhaps TRBD1 as D (5 bases). This CDR3 contains 14 residues. The germline V gene has CDR1 SQVTM and CDR2 ANQGSEA. Trimming stripped 6 bases from V and 2 bases from J, with 15 bases between.

The rearrangement joins TRBV5-1 to TRBJ2-7, with TRBD2 matching 8 bases. This CDR3 spans 16 amino acids. The V gene's germline CDR1 is SGHRS and CDR2 YFSETQ. V gave up 4 bases and J gave up 3 bases; unmatched junction bases: 12. The CDR3 DNA follows: TGCGCCAGCAGCCCGGGGGGGGGAACTGGCGTCTACGAGCAGTACTTC. Translated, it gives CASSPGGGTGVYEQYF.

The chain carries TRBV20-1 and TRBJ2-5; TRBD1 might be the D (6 bases). Looked up from germline, CDR1 is DFQATT and CDR2 is SNEGSKA (reference sequence). V was shortened by 3 bases and J by 5 bases, with 13 bases between the two germline ends. The CDR3 consists of 13 residues. CDR3 region: CSASRGSGETQYF. CDR3 nucleotides: TGCAGTGCTAGCAGGGGCTCGGGGGAGACCCAGTACTTC.

This clonotype was seen only a few times. The gene calls are TRBV9 and TRBJ2-1; 11 bases agree with TRBD2. Germline trimming cut 0 bases from V and 6 bases from J; bases unmatched to any gene: 8. The V gene's germline CDR1 is SGDLS and CDR2 YYNGEE. The CDR3 loop spans 17 amino acids. For the CDR3, the DNA is TGTGCCAGCAGCGTAGCCCCCTCTAGCGGGGGGCCCAATGAGCAGTTCTTC. Protein sequence: CASSVAPSSGGPNEQFF.

This clonotype has just a few counts. The rearrangement uses TRBV6-5 and TRBJ2-4, with TRBD1 matching over 9 bases. There are 16 residues in the CDR3. CDR1 MNHEY and CDR2 SVGAGI come from the germline V gene. Trimming at V came to 5 bases and at J to 1 base, leaving 6 bases not matched to a gene. The CDR3 coding sequence is TGTGCCAGCAGTGAAAGGACAGGGGCGGCCAAAAACATTCAGTACTTC. Protein sequence: CASSERTGAAKNIQYF.

This clonotype was counted a few times. The CDR3 nucleotides read TGTGCCAGCAGCCAAGGAGTAATACAGGGGATGAACACTGAAGCTTTCTTT. It translates to CASSQGVIQGMNTEAFF. This chain links TRBV14 with TRBJ1-1, with 7 bases that match TRBD1. Germline CDR1 is SGHDN and CDR2 is FVKESK. V shed 1 base, J shed 0 bases, and the junction held 8 bases outside the gene matches. The CDR3 is made up of 17 amino acids.